This T cell receptor (beta chain) was identified in a study of T cells in Graves' hyperthyroidism and ophthalmopathy. Study conclusions and caveats: Most thyroid-expanded clonotypes above 0.001 were also found in blood.

There were TCR beta CDR3 regions amplified from RNA transcripts. First-round RT-PCR targeting the TCR CDR3 was performed with the HTBI primer set. TCRdb redid the calling of the multiplex PCR reads with MiXCR, one entry per CDR3 protein. The sample shows under 400,000 distinct CDR3 sequences, 21% of them seen only once. On this clonotype: As yet, its antigen is unknown.

Hyperthyroidism had been newly diagnosed in patients aged 18 to 65, and its duration was under 2 months. Thyroid ultrasound and orbital computed tomography, with clinical symptoms and serum thyroxine and TRAb, informed diagnoses. Germline V gene data show CDR1 as SEHNR and CDR2 as FQNEAQ (reference sequence). After removal of 6 bases from V and 4 bases from J, the junction contained 2 bases not matched to a gene. The CDR3 runs 13 residues. This TCR was sampled from a woman aged 50 to 60 with Graves' hyperthyroidism. Specimen: blood. This rearrangement joins TRBV7-9 to TRBJ1-5, with 8 bases identical to TRBD1. CDR3 sequence reads: CASRQGENQPQHF. The CDR3 region has the DNA TGTGCCAGCAGACAGGGGGAGAATCAGCCCCAGCATTTT.